These 14 T cell receptor beta chains share one sample of origin, sequenced in a study of tumor-infiltrating lymphocytes in localized non-small cell lung cancer (dated by TCRdb to the early 2020s). Libraries came from the immunoSEQ multiplex PCR assay. What TCRdb holds here is the immuneACCESS table cut down to in-frame rearrangements. Part of the clones is not present; checked against another copy, under half of the missing clones reflect an unresolved V gene, and the others are unexplained. A total of 2,500 to 3,000 clones appear in this sample, under 65% of them only once. The ten top clones hold under 12% of the sample. Source material: uninvolved lung tissue not adjacent to the tumor. Receptors originate from a human donor with non-small cell lung cancer.

This clone has just one count. The chain uses TRBV5-6 and TRBJ2-3; TRBD2 might be the D (6 bases). Trimming shortened V by 6 bases and J by 3 bases, and 23 bases separated the two germline ends. The length of the CDR3 is 17 residues. Germline loops: CDR1 SGHDT, CDR2 YYEEEE. CDR3 DNA sequence: TGTGCCAGCACTACCGGGAGTCAGGGCTTAGGGACAGATACGCAGTATTTT. This sequence encodes CASTTGSQGLGTDTQYF.

This sequence joins TRBV30 and TRBJ2-3; D gene unclear. The CDR3 is 13 residues long. Germline CDR1 and CDR2: GTSNPN and SVGIG (reference sequence). V dropped 2 bases and J dropped 2 bases, with 8 bases sitting between them. The CDR3 region is CAWSPQYTDTQYF. Written as DNA, the CDR3 is TGTGCCTGGAGTCCCCAATACACAGATACGCAGTATTTT.

The rearrangement uses TRBV6-6 and TRBJ2-3, with unresolved D. The CDR3 covers 14 residues. Germline V CDR1 and CDR2: MNHNY, SVGAGI (reference sequence). Trimming took 2 bases from V and 0 from J, leaving 6 bases between them. The CDR3 loop is CASSYIGSTDTQYF. CDR3 DNA sequence: TGTGCCAGCAGTTACATAGGGAGCACAGATACGCAGTATTTT.

Only a few counts were recorded for this clone. The chain has TRBV2 and TRBJ1-2; a weak D match, TRBD1 (6 bases). The germline V gene has CDR1 SNHLY and CDR2 FYNNEI. The CDR3 totals 13 residues. V lost 6 bases and J 7 bases, leaving 15 bases between the germline ends. CDR3 DNA sequence: TGTGCCAGCAGCGAGGACAGCGCCCGTGGCTACACCTTC. It translates to CASSEDSARGYTF.

The chain couples TRBV30 to TRBJ1-5; the match to TRBD1 covers 7 bases. With V trimmed by 1 base and J by 3 bases, 3 bases remained unmatched. Germline V gene lookup returns CDR1 GTSNPN and CDR2 SVGIG (reference sequence). The length of the CDR3 is 14 residues. This chain's CDR3 is CAWSAGGFNQPQHF. The CDR3 DNA is TGTGCCTGGAGTGCAGGGGGGTTCAATCAGCCCCAGCATTTT.

The chain employs TRBV6-6 and TRBJ1-1; D call uncertain. Germline V gene lookup returns CDR1 MNHNY and CDR2 SVGAGI (reference sequence). This CDR3 is built from 14 residues. With 6 bases removed from V and 1 base from J, the gap between germline ends came to 12 bases. Here the CDR3 DNA reads TGTGCCAGCAGATTTCAAAAACCGAACACTGAAGCTTTCTTT. Residues: CASRFQKPNTEAFF.

The chain joins TRBV19 to TRBJ2-7, with TRBD1 identical over 10 bases. Per germline, CDR1 LNHDA and CDR2 SQIVND (reference sequence). V shed 10 bases, J shed 6 bases, and the junction held 9 bases outside the gene matches. The length of the CDR3 is 13 residues. CDR3 DNA sequence: TGTGCCACCATGGGACAGGGGAAGAGCGAGCAGTACTTC. Protein product: CATMGQGKSEQYF. The full variable domain, with the rest looked up from reference TRBV19 and TRBJ2-7, is DGGITQSPKYLFRKEGQNVTLSCEQNLNHDAMYWYRQDPGQGLRLIYYSQIVNDFQKGDIAEGYSVSREKKESFPLTVTSAQKNPTAFYLCATMGQGKSEQYFGPGTRLTVT.

The chain is built from TRBV10-3 and TRBJ2-7; maybe TRBD2 (5 bases). Germline CDR1 is ENHRY and CDR2 is SYGVKD. This CDR3 comprises 11 residues. Trimming shortened V by 10 bases and J by 5 bases, and 12 bases separated the two germline ends. CDR3 residues: CATGLANEQYF. Here the CDR3 DNA reads TGTGCCACCGGACTGGCAAACGAGCAGTACTTC.

This clone was seen once. This chain connects TRBV27 to TRBJ2-1; 7 nucleotides align to TRBD2. Per germline, CDR1 MNHEY and CDR2 SMNVEV (reference sequence). This CDR3 spans 14 amino acids. V gave up 6 bases and J gave up 5 bases; unmatched junction bases: 7. The CDR3 region has the DNA TGTGCCAGCAGGCCGATGGGACTAAACAATGAGCAGTTCTTC. Translating it yields CASRPMGLNNEQFF.

CDR3 region: CASSPTRQGEQYF. In DNA, the CDR3 is TGTGCCAGCAGCCCCACCAGGCAGGGAGAGCAGTACTTC. V is TRBV27 and J is TRBJ2-7; a possible D gene is TRBD1 (5 bases). V gave up 6 bases and J gave up 7 bases, with 16 bases separating them. CDR1 is MNHEY, CDR2 SMNVEV, per germline (reference sequence). The CDR3 totals 13 residues.

The CDR3 DNA follows: TGCGCCAGCAGCTTGAATGCGCAGGGAACCACCGGGGAGCTGTTTTTT. Protein sequence: CASSLNAQGTTGELFF. The V and J genes are TRBV5-1 and TRBJ2-2; maybe TRBD1 (5 bases). The CDR3 is made up of 16 amino acids. Deletions cut 1 base from V and 4 bases from J, with 14 bases between. Germline lookup yields CDR1 SGHRS and CDR2 YFSETQ.

This chain links TRBV4-1 with TRBJ2-3, with D perhaps matching TRBD1 (6 bases). This CDR3 is 16 amino acids long. The germline gives CDR1 MGHRA, CDR2 YSYEKL. V lost 3 bases to trimming and J lost 0 bases, with 13 bases between them. Here the CDR3 DNA reads TGCGCCAGCAGCCAGGACAGCTACCCTAGCACAGATACGCAGTATTTT. Encoded protein: CASSQDSYPSTDTQYF.

V usage is TRBV2 and J usage is TRBJ2-1; TRBD1 or TRBD2 may be the D gene (5 bases each). With 6 bases removed from V and 9 bases from J, the gap between germline ends came to 12 bases. CDR1 is SNHLY, CDR2 FYNNEI, per germline. CDR3 length equals 12 residues. The DNA for the CDR3 is TGTGCCAGCAGCAGTTCGAGGGGTGAGCAGTTCTTC. It codes for CASSSSRGEQFF.

The chain links TRBV28 to TRBJ2-2, with 10 bases identical to TRBD1. This CDR3 has 18 amino acids. V gave up 8 bases and J gave up 5 bases; unmatched junction bases: 17. From germline, CDR1 is MDHEN and CDR2 SYDVKM. CDR3 region: CASEFNGAGTGETGELFF. CDR3 sequence (DNA): TGTGCCAGCGAGTTTAACGGGGCCGGGACAGGGGAAACCGGGGAGCTGTTTTTT. The variable domain in full, with the rest retrieved from reference TRBV28 and TRBJ2-2, is DVKVTQSSRYLVKRTGEKVFLECVQDMDHENMFWYRQDPGLGLRLIYFSYDVKMKEKGDIPEGYSVSREKKERFSLILESASTNQTSMYLCASEFNGAGTGETGELFFGEGSRLTVL.